One sample yielded the 18 T cell receptor beta chains listed below, sequenced in a study of shared clonotypes between healthy human individuals. Some clones are missing from TCRdb's copy, which holds only in-frame ones; the method was immunoSEQ multiplex PCR. The sample has approximately 500,000 clones; around 73% are singletons. Sequenced material: PBMCs. The receptors originated from a woman between 40 and 50 years old in good health. Some clones in this sample may be carry-over from other donors' samples.

Only one count was recorded for this clone. The chain has TRBV5-4 and TRBJ1-4, with no clear D. The germline V gene has CDR1 SGHNT and CDR2 YYREEE (reference sequence). The CDR3 runs 13 residues. V gave up 4 bases and J gave up 5 bases, with 9 bases separating them. CDR3 amino acids: CASSLKPNEKLFF. The CDR3 nucleotides read TGTGCCAGCAGCCTGAAACCCAATGAAAAACTGTTTTTT.

The chain uses TRBV27 and TRBJ1-4, with TRBD1 identical over 7 bases. Germline V CDR1 and CDR2: MNHEY, SMNVEV (reference sequence). J lost 3 bases, V lost 11 bases, and 12 bases had no gene match. There are 15 residues in the CDR3. The CDR3 loop is CAGTENPRANEKLFF. The CDR3 nucleotides are TGTGCCGGGACAGAGAACCCCCGGGCTAATGAAAAACTGTTTTTT.

The V call is TRBV5-1, the J call TRBJ1-2; D gene uncertain. Germline CDR1 and CDR2: SGHRS and YFSETQ. The CDR3 has 12 residues. The V end was cut by 5 bases, the J end by 3 bases, with 8 bases between. The CDR3 here is CASRNSYYGYTF. CDR3 nucleotides: TGCGCCAGCAGAAACAGCTACTATGGCTACACCTTC.

This clone was recorded a few times. The rearrangement joins TRBV7-2 to TRBJ1-5; TRBD1 aligns across 7 bases. V shed 5 bases, J shed 3 bases, and the junction held 4 bases outside the gene matches. The CDR3 has 14 amino acids. The germline V gene has CDR1 SGHTA and CDR2 FQGNSA. The CDR3 nucleotides are TGTGCCAGCAGCCAGGGGGGGTTCAATCAGCCCCAGCATTTT. Translating it yields CASSQGGFNQPQHF.

This rearrangement joins TRBV30 to TRBJ1-1, with D unresolved. The CDR3 sequence is 16 residues long. V dropped 0 bases and J dropped 1 base, with 15 bases sitting between them. CDR1 is GTSNPN, CDR2 SVGIG, per germline (reference sequence). CDR3 loop: CAWSVPFWGGNTEAFF. CDR3 nucleotides: TGTGCCTGGAGTGTTCCCTTTTGGGGAGGGAACACTGAAGCTTTCTTT.

A remark on this clone: One end of the junction varies from germline; a read error may be responsible. The genes are TRBV11-2 and TRBJ1-2; a weak D match, TRBD1 (6 bases). The CDR3 loop spans 15 amino acids. Germline lookup yields CDR1 SGHAT and CDR2 FQNNGV. Here the CDR3 DNA reads TGTGCCAGCAGCTTGGACACAGGGTACAACTATGACTACACCTTC. The encoded protein is CASSLDTGYNYDYTF. The full variable domain, its missing parts supplied by reference TRBV11-2 and TRBJ1-2, is EAGVAQSPRYKIIEKRQSVAFWCNPISGHATLYWYQQILGQGPKLLIQFQNNGVVDDSQLPKDRFSAERLKGVDSTLKIQPAKLEDSAVYLCASSLDTGYNYDYTFGSGTRLTVV.

This clone was found once. The V call is TRBV5-1, the J call TRBJ2-3; either TRBD1 or TRBD2 may supply D (6 bases each). The germline V gene has CDR1 SGHRS and CDR2 YFSETQ. The CDR3 covers 16 residues. V was clipped by 4 bases and J by 5 bases, with 20 bases between them. The CDR3 spells CASSPLGTGAQDTQYF. The CDR3 DNA reads TGCGCCAGCAGCCCACTGGGGACGGGGGCTCAAGATACGCAGTATTTT.

V usage is TRBV7-9 and J usage is TRBJ2-5; D perhaps matches TRBD2 (6 bases). This CDR3 region has 15 residues. Trimming removed 5 bases at V and 2 bases at J, with 15 bases between. From germline, CDR1 is SEHNR and CDR2 FQNEAQ (reference sequence). The CDR3 bases are TGTGCCAGCAGCGCGACCAGGGCGGGACAAGAGACCCAGTACTTC. Protein product: CASSATRAGQETQYF.

The count of this clone is one. The V gene is TRBV4-1, the J gene TRBJ2-1, with unresolved D. Germline V gives CDR1 MGHRA, CDR2 YSYEKL. This CDR3 is built from 17 residues. V lost 4 bases and J 1 base, leaving 17 bases between the germline ends. In DNA, the CDR3 is TGCGCCAGCAGCCTAGCTACACCCCCTTTTTCCTACAATGAGCAGTTCTTC. This codes for CASSLATPPFSYNEQFF.

The V call is TRBV4-3, the J call TRBJ1-5; no reliable D call. CDR3 size: 14 residues. V was trimmed by 1 base and J by 6 bases, leaving 10 bases between them. Germline loops: CDR1 LGHNA, CDR2 YSLEER. The CDR3 here is CASSQGLDGQPQHF. For the CDR3, the DNA is TGCGCCAGCAGCCAAGGCCTCGACGGTCAGCCCCAGCATTTT.

On this clone: This same CDR3 is encoded by further DNA sequences in the sample. This rearrangement joins TRBV5-1 to TRBJ2-3; D gene unclear. Between the trimmed V and J ends, which lost 0 bases and 5 bases, there was a span of 13 bases. The V gene's germline CDR1 is SGHRS and CDR2 YFSETQ. The CDR3 loop spans 15 amino acids. The CDR3 nucleotides are TGCGCCAGCAGCTTGGAAGGGCGAGAATTAGATACGCAGTATTTT. This gives the protein CASSLEGRELDTQYF.

This sequence joins TRBV5-4 and TRBJ1-2, with a possible D match to TRBD1 (6 bases). V shed 0 bases and J shed 1 base, with 10 bases lying between them. Germline-derived CDR1 and CDR2 are SGHNT and YYREEE (reference sequence). The CDR3 contains 15 residues. DNA of the CDR3: TGTGCCAGCAGCTTGGGGACAGCAATTAACTATGGCTACACCTTC. This encodes CASSLGTAINYGYTF. Combining the CDR3 with reference TRBV5-4 and TRBJ1-2 gives the whole variable domain ETGVTQSPTHLIKTRGQQVTLRCSSQSGHNTVSWYQQALGQGPQFIFQYYREEENGRGNFPPRFSGLQFPNYSSELNVNALELDDSALYLCASSLGTAINYGYTFGSGTRLTVV.

The chain carries TRBV5-8 and TRBJ2-6; D remains unclear. Trimming stripped 3 bases from V and 0 bases from J, with 7 bases between. Germline assignment: CDR1 SGHTS and CDR2 YDEGEE. This CDR3 comprises 15 residues. The CDR3 here is CASSSELSGANVLTF. The CDR3, as DNA: TGTGCCAGCAGCTCCGAACTCTCTGGGGCCAACGTCCTGACTTTC. Filled out from reference TRBV5-8 and TRBJ2-6, the complete variable domain reads EAGVTQSPTHLIKTRGQQATLRCSPISGHTSVYWYQQALGLGLQFLLWYDEGEERNRGNFPPRFSGRQFPNYSSELNVNALELEDSALYLCASSSELSGANVLTFGAGSRLTVL.

Comments on this clone: A much more abundant neighbour one base away suggests this may be a read error. The chain recombines TRBV5-4 with TRBJ2-3, with 9 bases fitting TRBD2. CDR1 is SGHNT, CDR2 YYREEE, per germline (reference sequence). CDR3 length equals 14 residues. J was trimmed by 2 bases and V by 5 bases; bases with no gene match: 3. The CDR3 here is CASRRTSDTDTQYF. The DNA for the CDR3 is TGTGCCAGCAGGCGGACTAGCGACACAGATACGCAGTATTTT.

The V call is TRBV5-1, the J call TRBJ1-3; D unresolved. The CDR3 length is 14 residues. Germline CDR1 and CDR2: SGHRS and YFSETQ. V was clipped by 3 bases and J by 0 bases, with 7 bases between them. The CDR3 sequence is CASSYGSSGNTIYF. The CDR3, as DNA: TGCGCCAGCAGCTACGGGAGCTCTGGAAACACCATATATTTT.

This chain joins TRBV15 and TRBJ2-5; perhaps D is TRBD1 or TRBD2 (6 bases each). Trimming took off 3 bases at V and 1 base at J, with 9 bases between the two ends. The CDR3 sequence is 14 residues long. Germline CDR1 reads LNHNV; CDR2 reads YYDKDF (reference sequence). The CDR3 reads CATSRRDIQETQYF. The CDR3 coding sequence is TGTGCCACCAGCAGGCGGGACATCCAAGAGACCCAGTACTTC.

The rearrangement uses TRBV11-3 and TRBJ2-4, with 8 bases lining up with TRBD1. The length of the CDR3 is 14 residues. The V gene's germline CDR1 is SGHNT and CDR2 YENEEA. V shed 0 bases and J 10 bases; nucleotides not matched to a gene: 5. CDR3 protein: CASSLDGTGTIQYF. Here the CDR3 DNA reads TGTGCCAGCAGCTTAGATGGGACAGGCACAATTCAGTACTTC.

Concerning this clone: The junction differs from germline at one of its ends, possibly a read error. The V and J genes are TRBV6-5 and TRBJ1-2, with 8 positions matching TRBD1. CDR1 is MNHEY and CDR2 is SVGAGI in the germline V gene. This CDR3 contains 14 residues. The CDR3 nucleotides are TGTGCCAGCAGCCCGACAGGGGTGGTTGGTGGCTACGCCTTC. This encodes CASSPTGVVGGYAF.